This T cell receptor beta chain was recorded in a study of post-analysis software for immune sequencing data. Findings and caveats of the study: Co-batched samples clustered tightly together by F measure. Patients used roughly five TRBV segments, including TRBV5-6, TRBV5-1 and TRBV20-1, more often than controls.

Germline-derived CDR1 and CDR2 are DFQATT and SNEGSKA (reference sequence). CDR3 size: 14 residues. With 0 bases removed from V and 7 bases from J, the gap between germline ends came to 16 bases. TCR beta cDNA libraries included unique molecular identifiers. Researchers reported roughly 0.5 million cDNA molecules coming from roughly 1 to 10 million T cells. A single record per CDR3 protein comes from TCRdb applying MiXCR to the PCR reads. This sample has around 200,000 distinct CDR3 sequences, with approximately 28% found just once. This clonotype was counted many times. Its antigen is undetermined. This clonotype was sampled from a girl aged 2 to 17 with multiple sclerosis. The gene calls are TRBV20-1 and TRBJ2-7; unclear D gene. Specimen: blood. CDR3 DNA: TGCAGTGCTAGAGATCAAAGGGTGATCTATGAGCAGTACTTC. This sequence encodes CSARDQRVIYEQYF.